Each of the 30 T cell receptor beta chains below was sequenced from the same sample in a study of T cell changes during pregnancy in multiple sclerosis. Repertoires were generated with immunoSEQ multiplex PCR, while TCRdb's copy carries only in-frame clones and drops some. Among 70,000 to 90,000 clones listed, about 93% were seen once. The input for sequencing was peripheral blood, taken in the first trimester of pregnancy. Receptor source: a female donor with multiple sclerosis, enrolled in a pregnancy study.

Only a few counts were recorded for this clone. This chain joins TRBV27 and TRBJ2-7; 8 nucleotides line up with TRBD2. Germline values: CDR1 MNHEY, CDR2 SMNVEV (reference sequence). CDR3 length equals 13 residues. V was pared by 8 bases and J by 0 bases, with 3 bases of the junction left unmatched. In DNA, the CDR3 is TGTGCCAGCCAGGCGGGAGGCTCCTACGAGCAGTACTTC. It is translated as CASQAGGSYEQYF.

The chain links TRBV6-6 to TRBJ2-7; 10 nucleotides match TRBD2. CDR1 is MNHNY and CDR2 is SVGAGI in the germline V gene (reference sequence). Germline trimming cut 6 bases from V and 4 bases from J; bases unmatched to any gene: 12. CDR3 length: 16 residues. The CDR3 here is CASSSVSSGSRYEQYF. In nucleotides, the CDR3 is TGTGCCAGCAGCTCCGTCTCTAGCGGGAGTAGATACGAGCAGTACTTC.

This chain connects TRBV11-2 to TRBJ2-7; D possibly corresponds to TRBD2 (5 bases). The germline V gene has CDR1 SGHAT and CDR2 FQNNGV. V was trimmed by 5 bases and J by 0 bases, leaving 11 bases between them. This CDR3 has 14 amino acids. The CDR3 protein is CASSKDGNSYEQYF. The CDR3 DNA sequence: TGTGCCAGCAGCAAGGACGGGAACTCCTACGAGCAGTACTTC.

The sample holds one count of this clone. The V gene is TRBV5-1, the J gene TRBJ2-7; the match to TRBD2 covers 7 bases. The CDR3 runs to 15 residues. The V and J ends lost 0 bases and 5 bases, in that order; junction bases with no gene match: 8. The germline CDR1 and CDR2 sequences are SGHRS and YFSETQ. Here the CDR3 reads CASSLVGGTYNEQYF. The CDR3 DNA sequence: TGCGCCAGCAGCTTGGTCGGGGGGACCTACAACGAGCAGTACTTC.

V and J are TRBV2 and TRBJ2-3; the match to TRBD2 covers 10 bases. This CDR3 spans 16 amino acids. Germline V gives CDR1 SNHLY, CDR2 FYNNEI. The V and J ends lost 4 bases and 2 bases, in that order; junction bases with no gene match: 6. The chain's CDR3 is CASSGISGGPTDTQYF. In DNA form, the CDR3 reads TGTGCCAGCAGTGGAATTAGCGGGGGGCCCACAGATACGCAGTATTTT.

The sample holds one count of this clone. This rearrangement joins TRBV4-1 to TRBJ2-5; D gene ambiguous. Per the germline V gene, CDR1 is MGHRA and CDR2 is YSYEKL. The CDR3 sequence is 16 residues long. V was trimmed by 4 bases and J by 1 base, leaving 16 bases between them. CDR3 DNA: TGCGCCAGCAGCCTTACTGACACAACGATCCAAGAGACCCAGTACTTC. Translation gives CASSLTDTTIQETQYF.

CDR3 loop: CASSLQGIGSPLHF. In DNA form, the CDR3 reads TGTGCCAGCAGTTTACAGGGTATCGGTTCACCCCTCCACTTT. This chain connects TRBV28 to TRBJ1-6; maybe TRBD1 (5 bases). Germline V gene sequence: CDR1 MDHEN, CDR2 SYDVKM. CDR3 length: 14 amino acids. Trimming removed 2 bases at V and 9 bases at J, with 11 bases between. Combining the CDR3 with reference TRBV28 and TRBJ1-6 gives the whole variable domain DVKVTQSSRYLVKRTGEKVFLECVQDMDHENMFWYRQDPGLGLRLIYFSYDVKMKEKGDIPEGYSVSREKKERFSLILESASTNQTSMYLCASSLQGIGSPLHFGNGTRLTVT.

V usage is TRBV19 and J usage is TRBJ1-2; D not resolved. The CDR3 is 15 amino acids. In germline, CDR1 is LNHDA, CDR2 SQIVND (reference sequence). V lost 6 bases to trimming and J lost 4 bases, with 18 bases between them. The CDR3 protein is CASSPRPIGSYGYTF. As DNA, the CDR3 is TGTGCCAGTAGCCCCCGGCCGATTGGGAGCTATGGCTACACCTTC.

The V gene is TRBV9, the J gene TRBJ1-2; 10 nucleotides match TRBD1. The CDR3 totals 16 residues. Trimming removed 3 bases from V and 4 bases from J; junction bases left unmatched: 9. The V gene's germline CDR1 is SGDLS and CDR2 YYNGEE. This CDR3 is CASSARDRGAGYGYTF. DNA of the CDR3: TGTGCCAGCAGCGCCCGGGACAGGGGCGCGGGCTATGGCTACACCTTC.

J is TRBJ2-1 and V is TRBV27, with a tentative D call TRBD2 (6 bases). Trimming shortened V by 7 bases and J by 6 bases, and 13 bases separated the two germline ends. Per germline, CDR1 MNHEY and CDR2 SMNVEV (reference sequence). This CDR3 region has 13 residues. The CDR3 spells CASKRDFPNEQFF. DNA for the CDR3: TGTGCCAGCAAGAGGGACTTTCCCAATGAGCAGTTCTTC.

This chain uses TRBV2 with TRBJ2-7; 9 positions agree with TRBD1. Germline CDR1 and CDR2: SNHLY and FYNNEI. Germline trimming cut 8 bases from V and 0 bases from J; bases unmatched to any gene: 17. This CDR3 is 18 amino acids long. The CDR3 reads CASGGVRTGEIYSYEQYF. In DNA form, the CDR3 reads TGTGCCAGCGGTGGGGTTAGGACAGGGGAAATTTACTCCTACGAGCAGTACTTC.

As concerns this clone: One end of the junction varies from germline; a read error may be responsible. This chain links TRBV6-1 with TRBJ2-3; D ambiguous. The germline V gene has CDR1 MNHNS and CDR2 SASEGT. CDR3 size: 11 residues. The CDR3 DNA reads as TGTGCCAGCGATAGCACGGATACGCAGTATTTT. Encoded protein: CASDSTDTQYF.

The V call is TRBV5-1, the J call TRBJ1-2, with 10 bases matching TRBD1. CDR1 is SGHRS, CDR2 YFSETQ, per germline. This CDR3 is built from 18 residues. With 4 bases clipped from V and 4 bases from J, the junction kept 16 bases outside the gene matches. The CDR3 region is CASSPGLLGTGESYGYTF. In nucleotides, the CDR3 is TGCGCCAGCAGCCCGGGTCTCCTCGGGACAGGGGAAAGCTATGGCTACACCTTC.

This clone was counted a few times. This chain connects TRBV11-2 to TRBJ1-1; 8 positions agree with TRBD1. CDR3 size: 16 residues. Germline V gives CDR1 SGHAT, CDR2 FQNNGV. With V trimmed by 1 base and J by 0 bases, 4 bases remained unmatched. The CDR3 nucleotides are TGTGCCAGCAGCTTAGCCGGGACAGGCATGAACACTGAAGCTTTCTTT. This translates into CASSLAGTGMNTEAFF.

In DNA form, the CDR3 reads TGTGCCAGCAGCCCATCTGAACTAGCGGGGGGACCTCCCAAAAACATTCAGTACTTC. This sequence encodes CASSPSELAGGPPKNIQYF. The genes are TRBV4-2 and TRBJ2-4; 12 bases are a match to TRBD2. Germline V gene lookup returns CDR1 LGHNA and CDR2 YNFKEQ. This CDR3 has 19 amino acids. The V gene end was trimmed by 4 bases and the J gene end by 2 bases; junction bases not matched to a gene: 12.

The rearrangement links TRBV19 to TRBJ2-7; 8 bases align to TRBD2. The CDR3 length is 15 residues. The J segment lost 3 bases and the V segment lost 5 bases, leaving 9 bases of the junction unmatched. The germline V gene has CDR1 LNHDA and CDR2 SQIVND (reference sequence). CDR3 DNA sequence: TGTGCCAGTAGTTTGACTAGCGTCTCAAGCTACGAGCAGTACTTC. Translation: CASSLTSVSSYEQYF.

The rearrangement joins TRBV4-2 to TRBJ2-1; D may be TRBD2 (7 bases). V was pared by 6 bases and J by 9 bases, with 21 bases between. The CDR3 has 15 residues. The germline CDR1 and CDR2 sequences are LGHNA and YNFKEQ. CDR3 residues: CASRPWGGLSAEQFF. The CDR3 DNA reads TGTGCCAGCAGACCCTGGGGGGGCTTATCCGCTGAGCAGTTCTTC.

The V gene is TRBV5-1, the J gene TRBJ2-5; no firm D call. This CDR3 has 14 residues. V dropped 0 bases and J dropped 5 bases, with 11 bases sitting between them. CDR1 is SGHRS, CDR2 YFSETQ, per germline. CDR3 DNA sequence: TGCGCCAGCAGCTTGGGACCGACGAGGGAGACCCAGTACTTC. This sequence encodes CASSLGPTRETQYF.

The chain joins TRBV15 to TRBJ2-5; D remains ambiguous. Trimming shortened V by 5 bases and J by 2 bases, and 15 bases separated the two germline ends. Germline values: CDR1 LNHNV, CDR2 YYDKDF (reference sequence). This CDR3 is 15 amino acids long. The DNA of the CDR3 is TGTGCCACCAGCGCTTTAGGTGGCGGACAAGAGACCCAGTACTTC. Its protein is CATSALGGGQETQYF.

The chain combines TRBV27 with TRBJ2-7; 7 bases line up with TRBD2. The germline V gene encodes CDR1 MNHEY and CDR2 SMNVEV (reference sequence). V shed 3 bases, J shed 1 base, and the junction held 6 bases outside the gene matches. This CDR3 comprises 15 residues. The CDR3 sequence: CASSFASGVSYEQYF. The CDR3 bases are TGTGCCAGCAGTTTCGCTAGCGGAGTGTCCTACGAGCAGTACTTC.

This clone was counted a single time. The chain combines TRBV11-2 with TRBJ1-1; possible D gene TRBD1, 6 bases. The CDR3 contains 14 residues. Per the germline V gene, CDR1 is SGHAT and CDR2 is FQNNGV. V was clipped by 5 bases and J by 10 bases, with 20 bases between them. CDR3 amino acids: CASSPVKWGGRAFF. In DNA form, the CDR3 reads TGTGCCAGCAGCCCAGTTAAGTGGGGGGGGCGAGCTTTCTTT. Variable domain in full (rest from reference TRBV11-2 and TRBJ1-1): EAGVAQSPRYKIIEKRQSVAFWCNPISGHATLYWYQQILGQGPKLLIQFQNNGVVDDSQLPKDRFSAERLKGVDSTLKIQPAKLEDSAVYLCASSPVKWGGRAFFGQGTRLTVV.

This clone was seen only once. The CDR3 loop reads CATSRGHTGREDQPQHF. CDR3 nucleotide sequence: TGTGCCACCAGCAGAGGGCACACGGGCAGGGAGGATCAGCCCCAGCATTTT. The chain has TRBV15 and TRBJ1-5; tentative D call: TRBD1 (5 bases). V gave up 1 base and J gave up 5 bases, with 18 bases separating them. Germline V gene data show CDR1 as LNHNV and CDR2 as YYDKDF (reference sequence). This CDR3 comprises 17 residues.

The chain couples TRBV28 to TRBJ2-7; D uncertain. Germline CDR1 is MDHEN and CDR2 is SYDVKM. This CDR3 is 11 amino acids long. Trimming took 6 bases from V and 3 from J, leaving 6 bases between them. The CDR3 region has the DNA TGTGCCAGCAGCTTCTTCTACGAGCAGTACTTC. As protein: CASSFFYEQYF.

The V call is TRBV6-6, the J call TRBJ2-7; D call uncertain. Germline CDR1 is MNHNY and CDR2 is SVGAGI (reference sequence). Trimming removed 0 bases from V and 3 bases from J, with 12 bases in between. The CDR3 spans 15 residues. CDR3 region: CASSYSFGTNYEQYF. The CDR3 nucleotides are TGTGCCAGCAGTTACTCCTTTGGCACAAACTACGAGCAGTACTTC.

This sequence joins TRBV25-1 and TRBJ1-2; D gene ambiguous. The V end lost 2 bases, the J end lost 0 bases, and 10 bases lay between the germline ends. Germline CDR1 reads MGHDK; CDR2 reads SYGVNS. The length of the CDR3 is 15 residues. The CDR3 spells CASSESIIANYGYTF. DNA of the CDR3: TGTGCCAGCAGTGAAAGTATCATAGCTAACTATGGCTACACCTTC.

The chain has TRBV10-3 and TRBJ2-1; TRBD2 aligns across 8 bases. Trimming took 5 bases from V and 0 from J; bases not matched to a gene: 3. Germline V lookup: CDR1 ENHRY, CDR2 SYGVKD. CDR3 length: 15 amino acids. This CDR3 reads CAISPSGSSYNEQFF. The CDR3, as DNA: TGTGCCATCAGTCCCAGCGGGAGCTCCTACAATGAGCAGTTCTTC.

J is TRBJ1-2 and V is TRBV5-4; 7 bases fit TRBD1. CDR1 SGHNT and CDR2 YYREEE come from the germline V gene (reference sequence). J gave up 8 bases and V 4 bases, and 5 bases lay outside the gene matches. The CDR3 totals 12 residues. The CDR3, as DNA: TGTGCCAGCAGCCCGGGACAGTTCGGCTACACCTTC. Translated, it gives CASSPGQFGYTF.

This rearrangement joins TRBV5-6 to TRBJ2-7; no reliable D call. With 4 bases removed from V and 3 bases from J, the gap between germline ends came to 5 bases. The CDR3 totals 11 residues. Germline V gene sequence: CDR1 SGHDT, CDR2 YYEEEE. CDR3 amino acids: CASSALYEQYF. The DNA for the CDR3 is TGTGCCAGCAGCGCGCTCTACGAGCAGTACTTC.

The genes are TRBV5-1 and TRBJ1-1; 8 bases fit TRBD1. The germline V gene encodes CDR1 SGHRS and CDR2 YFSETQ. This CDR3 is built from 15 residues. V shed 0 bases, J shed 2 bases, and the junction held 3 bases outside the gene matches. The DNA for the CDR3 is TGCGCCAGCAGCTTGGCCCCAGGGGGCAACACTGAAGCTTTCTTT. This encodes CASSLAPGGNTEAFF.

V and J are TRBV9 and TRBJ1-2, with 12 nucleotides matching TRBD1. CDR1 and CDR2 (germline): SGDLS, YYNGEE. The CDR3 has 16 amino acids. Trimming removed 3 bases from V and 8 bases from J; junction bases left unmatched: 11. CDR3 DNA sequence: TGTGCCAGCAGCGCCCGCTGGGACAGGGGGCTATCAGGCTACACCTTC. This sequence encodes CASSARWDRGLSGYTF.